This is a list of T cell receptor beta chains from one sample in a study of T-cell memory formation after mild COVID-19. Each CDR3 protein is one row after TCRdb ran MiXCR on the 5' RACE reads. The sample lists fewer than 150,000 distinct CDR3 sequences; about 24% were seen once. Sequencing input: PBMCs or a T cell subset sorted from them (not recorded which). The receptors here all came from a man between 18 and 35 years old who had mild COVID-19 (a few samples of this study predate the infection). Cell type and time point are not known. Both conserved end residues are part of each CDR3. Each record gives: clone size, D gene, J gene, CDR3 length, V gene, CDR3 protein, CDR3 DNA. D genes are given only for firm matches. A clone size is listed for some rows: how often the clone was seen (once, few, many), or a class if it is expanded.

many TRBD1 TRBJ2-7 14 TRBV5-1 CASSPGQGSYEQYF TGCGCCAGCAGCCCCGGACAGGGATCCTACGAGCAGTACTTC
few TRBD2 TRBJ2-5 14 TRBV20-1 CSAPLAGIQETQYF TGCAGTGCTCCACTAGCGGGTATTCAAGAGACCCAGTACTTC
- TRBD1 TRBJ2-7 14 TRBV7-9 CASSLGDRANEQYF TGTGCCAGCAGCTTAGGGGACAGAGCCAACGAGCAGTACTTC
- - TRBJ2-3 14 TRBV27 CASSLTETADTQYF TGTGCCAGCAGTCTCACGGAGACGGCGGATACGCAGTATTTT
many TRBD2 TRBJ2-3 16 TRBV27 CASSLSSGDSTDTQYF TGTGCCAGCAGTTTATCGAGCGGGGATAGCACAGATACGCAGTATTTT
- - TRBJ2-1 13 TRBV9 CASSRSSYNEQFF TGTGCCAGCAGCCGGAGCTCCTACAATGAGCAGTTCTTC
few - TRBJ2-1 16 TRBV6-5 CASHRLVGGFSNEQFF TGTGCCAGCCATCGCCTGGTTGGGGGGTTCAGCAATGAGCAGTTCTTC
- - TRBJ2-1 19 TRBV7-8 CASSLGRTGIRLASNEQFF TGTGCCAGCAGCTTAGGCAGGACAGGGATACGACTAGCGAGCAATGAGCAGTTCTTC
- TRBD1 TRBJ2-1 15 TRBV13 CASSSRDRAYNEQFF TGTGCCAGCAGCTCCCGGGACAGGGCGTACAATGAGCAGTTCTTC
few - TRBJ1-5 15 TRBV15 CATSRVAERNQPQHF TGTGCCACCAGCAGAGTAGCGGAACGCAATCAGCCCCAGCATTTT
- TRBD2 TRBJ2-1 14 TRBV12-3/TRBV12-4 CATLGLAGLNEQFF TGTGCCACCCTGGGACTAGCGGGCCTCAATGAGCAGTTCTTC
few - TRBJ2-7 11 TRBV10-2 CASLATYEQYF TGCGCCAGCCTTGCGACCTACGAGCAGTACTTC
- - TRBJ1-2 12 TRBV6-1 CASSETGYGYTF TGTGCCAGCAGTGAAACAGGGTATGGCTACACCTTC
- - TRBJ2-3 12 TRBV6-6 CASSYTSHTQYF TGTGCCAGCAGTTACACCTCGCATACGCAGTATTTT
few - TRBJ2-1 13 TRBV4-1 CASSRPQRNEQFF TGCGCCAGCAGCCGACCACAGAGGAATGAGCAGTTCTTC
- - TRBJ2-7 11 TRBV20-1 CSARRAYEQYF TGCAGTGCTAGAAGGGCCTACGAGCAGTACTTC
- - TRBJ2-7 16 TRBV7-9 CASSLSLGRLFHEQYF TGTGCCAGCAGCTTAAGTTTGGGCCGCCTTTTCCACGAGCAGTACTTC
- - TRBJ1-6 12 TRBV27 CASSLPQSPLHF TGTGCCAGCAGTTTACCCCAATCACCCCTCCACTTT
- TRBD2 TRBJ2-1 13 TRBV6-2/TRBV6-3 CASSRTSENEQFF TGTGCCAGCAGCCGGACTAGTGAGAATGAGCAGTTCTTC
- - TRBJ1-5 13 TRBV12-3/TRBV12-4 CASSFVGDQPQHF TGTGCCAGCAGTTTTGTGGGGGATCAGCCCCAGCATTTT
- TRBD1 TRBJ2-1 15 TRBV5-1 CARSVGTGEVDEQFF TGCGCCAGAAGCGTAGGGACAGGGGAGGTCGATGAGCAGTTCTTC
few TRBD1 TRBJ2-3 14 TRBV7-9 CASSLTGRPDTQYF TGTGCCAGCAGCTTGACAGGGCGCCCAGATACGCAGTATTTT
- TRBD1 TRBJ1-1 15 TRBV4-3 CASSQLDRANTEAFF TGCGCCAGCAGCCAACTGGACAGGGCTAACACTGAAGCTTTCTTT
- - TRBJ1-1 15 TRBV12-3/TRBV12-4 CASSFGLGRNTEAFF TGTGCCAGCAGTTTTGGTCTAGGCAGGAACACTGAAGCTTTCTTT
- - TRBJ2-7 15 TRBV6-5 CASSYLGGHSYEQYF TGTGCCAGCAGTTACCTGGGGGGGCACTCCTACGAGCAGTACTTC
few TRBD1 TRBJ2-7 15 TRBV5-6 CASSPGQGLSYEQYF TGTGCCAGCAGCCCGGGACAGGGACTCTCCTACGAGCAGTACTTC
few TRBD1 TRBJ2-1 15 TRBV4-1 CASSQGTGILDEQFF TGCGCCAGCAGCCAAGGGACAGGGATTTTAGATGAGCAGTTCTTC
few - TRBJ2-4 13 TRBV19 CASSIGERNIQYF TGTGCCAGTAGTATAGGGGAGAGAAACATTCAGTACTTC
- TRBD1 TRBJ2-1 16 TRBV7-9 CASSPPADRAYNEQFF TGTGCCAGCAGCCCGCCTGCGGACAGGGCCTACAATGAGCAGTTCTTC
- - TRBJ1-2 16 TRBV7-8 CASSLEKEGRLDGYTF TGTGCCAGCAGCTTAGAGAAGGAGGGGCGCTTGGATGGCTACACCTTC